The next 3 T cell receptor beta chains were all read from a single sample in a study of spatial heterogeneity in lung cancer. Time point specified: sample taken at primary tumor resection. MiXCR, run by TCRdb on the 5' RACE reads, gives a single entry per CDR3 protein. Found here are 16,000 or so distinct CDR3 sequences, about 3.6% of them singletons; the top ten hold around 8.9%. The sequencing here drew on normal lung tissue next to the tumor, taken at surgery. The receptors were sampled from a male donor with early-stage non-small cell lung cancer.

This clonotype was observed at least ten times. This beta chain is a stray read from a library made for alpha chains; its abundance is not meaningful. The V and J genes are TRBV5-6 and TRBJ1-1, with D maybe TRBD1 (6 bases). The length of the CDR3 is 16 residues. Germline loops: CDR1 SGHDT, CDR2 YYEEEE. V lost 0 bases and J lost 6, with 18 bases in between. The CDR3, as DNA: TGTGCCAGCAGCTTGGCCACTAGGAAATCAGGGGCTGAAGCTTTCTTT. Translated: CASSLATRKSGAEAFF.

This clonotype came up many times. The library was built for alpha chains, so this beta chain is an off-target read and its size means little. V is TRBV7-2 and J is TRBJ2-7; tentative D call: TRBD1 (5 bases). V was trimmed by 1 base and J by 3 bases, leaving 10 bases between them. The CDR3 consists of 14 residues. From germline, CDR1 is SGHTA and CDR2 FQGNSA. CDR3 in DNA: TGTGCCAGCAGCTTAGGAGCAGGGAACTACGAGCAGTACTTC. Amino acids: CASSLGAGNYEQYF.

This clonotype was seen ten or more times. This beta chain appears as a stray read in a library generated for alpha chains; its size is not informative. This CDR3 is CSAWLETQYF. In nucleotides, the CDR3 is TGCAGTGCTTGGTTGGAGACCCAGTACTTC. J is TRBJ2-5 and V is TRBV20-1; no clear D. Trimming pared 5 bases from V and 5 bases from J, leaving 6 bases between. Germline CDR1 reads DFQATT; CDR2 reads SNEGSKA (reference sequence). The CDR3 contains 10 residues.